What follows are 11 T cell receptor beta chains derived from one specimen sequenced in a study of T cell responses to AZD1222 COVID-19 vaccine. Sequencing used immunoSEQ multiplex PCR; TCRdb keeps in-frame clones, though not all of them. The sample has about 200,000 clones; over 85% are singletons. The sequences come from peripheral blood, collected 28 days after the second AZD1222 dose. The receptors derive from an adult who received the AZD1222 COVID-19 vaccine.

The chain recombines TRBV18 with TRBJ1-5; D is uncertain. Germline CDR1 KGHSH, CDR2 LQKENI. V dropped 4 bases and J dropped 0 bases, with 10 bases sitting between them. The CDR3 covers 15 residues. The CDR3, as DNA: TGTGCCAGCTCACGATCGGTAGATAGCAATCAGCCCCAGCATTTT. As protein: CASSRSVDSNQPQHF. Full variable domain (remainder filled in from reference TRBV18 and TRBJ1-5): NAGVMQNPRHLVRRRGQEARLRCSPMKGHSHVYWYRQLPEEGLKFMVYLQKENIIDESGMPKERFSAEFPKEGPSILRIQQVVRGDSAAYFCASSRSVDSNQPQHFGDGTRLSIL.

This chain uses TRBV14 with TRBJ1-1; 10 bases map to TRBD1. Per the germline V gene, CDR1 is SGHDN and CDR2 is FVKESK. V was clipped by 5 bases and J by 6 bases; unmatched bases: 6. The length of the CDR3 is 14 residues. The DNA for the CDR3 is TGTGCCAGCAGCGTAAGACAGGGGGCCTCTGAAGCTTTCTTT. As protein: CASSVRQGASEAFF.

The genes are TRBV6-1 and TRBJ2-7, with 7 bases lining up with TRBD1. The CDR3 length is 15 residues. With V trimmed by 0 bases and J by 0 bases, 2 bases remained unmatched. The germline CDR1 and CDR2 sequences are MNHNS and SASEGT. The CDR3 loop is CASSEAPGGSYEQYF. CDR3 nucleotides: TGTGCCAGCAGTGAAGCCCCAGGGGGCTCCTACGAGCAGTACTTC.

This chain connects TRBV3-1 (or the pseudogene TRBV3-2) to TRBJ1-1; no definite D call. The CDR3 is 13 amino acids. Trimming removed 4 bases at V and 3 bases at J, with 9 bases between. Germline V gene sequence: CDR1 LGHDT, CDR2 YNNKEL (reference sequence). The CDR3 nucleotides are TGTGCCAGCAGCCCCAGAGGAGACACTGAAGCTTTCTTT. Its protein product is CASSPRGDTEAFF.

J is TRBJ1-6 and V is TRBV30; D remains unclear. There are 16 residues in the CDR3. Germline-derived CDR1 and CDR2 are GTSNPN and SVGIG (reference sequence). V was pared by 4 bases and J by 0 bases, with 13 bases between. The CDR3 DNA sequence: TGTGCCTGGAAGGCCACGACTAGCTCCTATAATTCACCCCTCCACTTT. This codes for CAWKATTSSYNSPLHF.

This clone appeared once. The V and J genes are TRBV4-2 and TRBJ1-6; tentatively, D is TRBD1 (5 bases). Deletions cut 0 bases from V and 5 bases from J, with 11 bases between. Germline CDR1 is LGHNA and CDR2 is YNFKEQ. The CDR3 runs to 16 residues. The CDR3 sequence: CASSQEAGPNNSPLHF. In DNA, the CDR3 is TGTGCCAGCAGCCAAGAGGCAGGGCCGAATAATTCACCCCTCCACTTT.

This sequence joins TRBV7-9 and TRBJ2-1; D not certain. This CDR3 is built from 16 residues. In germline, CDR1 is SEHNR, CDR2 FQNEAQ (reference sequence). Trimming took 3 bases from V and 0 from J, leaving 12 bases between them. CDR3 protein: CASSFRPLSSYNEQFF. Written as DNA, the CDR3 is TGTGCCAGCAGCTTCCGACCTCTCAGCTCCTACAATGAGCAGTTCTTC.

The chain links TRBV7-2 to TRBJ1-1, with D unresolved. The V gene lost 1 base and the J gene lost 6 bases, with 15 bases spanning the gap. The CDR3 sequence is 15 residues long. Germline CDR1 and CDR2: SGHTA and FQGNSA. CDR3 in amino acids: CASSLGGNGDPEAFF. Written as DNA, the CDR3 is TGTGCCAGCAGCTTAGGGGGAAACGGTGACCCTGAAGCTTTCTTT. Full variable domain (outside the CDR3, taken from reference TRBV7-2 and TRBJ1-1): GAGVSQSPSNKVTEKGKDVELRCDPISGHTALYWYRQSLGQGLEFLIYFQGNSAPDKSGLPSDRFSAERTGGSVSTLTIQRTQQEDSAVYLCASSLGGNGDPEAFFGQGTRLTVV.

In regard to this clone: Other DNA sequences in this sample translate to the same CDR3. The CDR3 is CASSLEVNTEAFF. The CDR3 DNA follows: TGTGCCAGCAGCTTGGAAGTTAACACTGAAGCTTTCTTT. This chain joins TRBV7-9 and TRBJ1-1, with unresolved D. This CDR3 has 13 amino acids. Germline CDR1 is SEHNR and CDR2 is FQNEAQ (reference sequence). With 3 bases removed from V and 2 bases from J, the gap between germline ends came to 7 bases. The whole variable domain, remainder taken from reference TRBV7-9 and TRBJ1-1, is DTGVSQNPRHKITKRGQNVTFRCDPISEHNRLYWYRQTLGQGPEFLTYFQNEAQLEKSRLLSDRFSAERPKGSFSTLEIQRTEQGDSAMYLCASSLEVNTEAFFGQGTRLTVV.

The chain couples TRBV6-1 to TRBJ1-4; perhaps TRBD1 as D (5 bases). This CDR3 has 15 amino acids. V shed 1 base and J shed 10 bases, with 16 bases lying between them. Germline V gene sequence: CDR1 MNHNS, CDR2 SASEGT. CDR3 amino acids: CASSEGLGAGRKLFF. In nucleotides, the CDR3 is TGTGCCAGCAGTGAAGGGCTTGGGGCAGGGAGAAAACTGTTTTTT.

The chain employs TRBV14 and TRBJ2-1, with TRBD2 identical over 8 bases. The V and J ends lost 4 bases and 4 bases, in that order; junction bases with no gene match: 9. The CDR3 is 16 amino acids. Germline V gives CDR1 SGHDN, CDR2 FVKESK. The CDR3 coding sequence is TGTGCCAGCAGCCCGGGGGGGGTGGGAGGATACAATGAGCAGTTCTTC. Its protein is CASSPGGVGGYNEQFF.